This T cell receptor (beta chain) was obtained from a study of cytomegalovirus exposure and HLA in healthy donors. General study results and limits: Indistinguishability led to the exclusion of some V segments, TRBV6-2 and TRBV6-3 included. Using the classifier, cytomegalovirus status was reportedly diagnosed with high specificity and sensitivity.

The CDR3 has 15 residues. Trimming cost V 7 bases and J 7 bases, with 22 bases left between them. Germline loops: CDR1 MNHEY, CDR2 SVGAGI. This clone was observed once. Its antigen is unknown. Use of 60 Vbeta and 13 Jbeta primers characterized the PCR. Authors' processing steps: A follow-up analysis tallied about 80 million unique TCR beta chains, about 11 million shared. The table came from immunoSEQ multiplex PCR; TCRdb's copy has only in-frame clones and leaves some out. The V and J calls and clone size were taken over from that table, and D and trimming were inferred from the DNA. The data contain 200,000 to 250,000 clones, 75% to 85% of them seen just once; the ten biggest clones take up about 1.4%.

This clonotype originated in a girl between 10 and 17 years old in good health and CMV-seronegative. This sequence joins TRBV6-5 and TRBJ1-2; perhaps TRBD1 as D (5 bases). The material sequenced was PBMCs. The CDR3 sequence: CASTYGPGIPLGYTF. As DNA, the CDR3 is TGTGCCAGCACCTACGGTCCAGGGATTCCCCTTGGCTACACCTTC.